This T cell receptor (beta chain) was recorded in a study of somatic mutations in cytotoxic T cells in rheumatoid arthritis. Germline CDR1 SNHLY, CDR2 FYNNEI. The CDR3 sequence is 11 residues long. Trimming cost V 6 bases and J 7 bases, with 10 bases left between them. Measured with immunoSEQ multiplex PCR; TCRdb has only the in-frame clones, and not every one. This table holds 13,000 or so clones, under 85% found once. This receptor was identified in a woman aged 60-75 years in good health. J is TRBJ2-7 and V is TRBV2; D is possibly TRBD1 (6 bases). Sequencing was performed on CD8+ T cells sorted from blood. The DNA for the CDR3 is TGTGCCAGCAGGAGGACAGCTGAGCAGTACTTC. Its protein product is CASRRTAEQYF.